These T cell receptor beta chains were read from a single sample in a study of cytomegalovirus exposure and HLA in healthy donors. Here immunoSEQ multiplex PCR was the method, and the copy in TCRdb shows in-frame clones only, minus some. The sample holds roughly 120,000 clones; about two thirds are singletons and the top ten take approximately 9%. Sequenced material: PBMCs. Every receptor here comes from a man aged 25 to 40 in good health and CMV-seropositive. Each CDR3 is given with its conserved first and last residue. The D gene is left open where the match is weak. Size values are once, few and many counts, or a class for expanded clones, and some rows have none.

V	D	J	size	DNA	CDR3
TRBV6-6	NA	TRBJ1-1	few	TGTGCCAGCAGTTTGACAGGGAACACTGAAGCTTTCTTT	CASSLTGNTEAFF
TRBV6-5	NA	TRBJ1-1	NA	TGTGCCAGCAGAACACAGGCGAACACTGAAGCTTTCTTT	CASRTQANTEAFF
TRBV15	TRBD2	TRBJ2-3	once	TGTGCCACTTCGACTAGCGGGGGCTTGAATACGCAGTATTTT	CATSTSGGLNTQYF
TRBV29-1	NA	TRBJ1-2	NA	TGCAGCGTTGGCGGTGACGGCTATGGCTACACCTTC	CSVGGDGYGYTF
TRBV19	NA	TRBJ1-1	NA	TGTGCCAGTCGGAAATCCGGGACAATGAACACTGAAGCTTTCTTT	CASRKSGTMNTEAFF
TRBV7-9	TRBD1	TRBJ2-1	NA	TGTGCCAGCAGCTTAGATCAGGGGGCGGCAACTAGACAGTTCTTC	CASSLDQGAATRQFF
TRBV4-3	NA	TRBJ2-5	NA	TGCGCCAGCAGCGATTTCTACCGGGCAGGGTCCTTTCAAGAGACCCAGTACTTC	CASSDFYRAGSFQETQYF
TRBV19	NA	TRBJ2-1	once	TGTGCCAGTAGTATCCCCGGGACTGCCAATGAGCAGTTCTTC	CASSIPGTANEQFF
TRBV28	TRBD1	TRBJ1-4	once	TGTGCCAGCAGTCCACCCGCGGGGACAGAGAAGGAAAAACTGTTTTTT	CASSPPAGTEKEKLFF
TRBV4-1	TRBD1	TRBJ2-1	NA	TGCGCCAGCAGCCACCCCCCAGGGGGTCTCAATGAGCAGTTCTTC	CASSHPPGGLNEQFF
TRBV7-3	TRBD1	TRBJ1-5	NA	TGTGCCAGCAGCATTGGGACAGGGGAGCATCAGCCCCAGCATTTT	CASSIGTGEHQPQHF
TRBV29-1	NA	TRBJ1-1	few	TGCAGCGTTATCTCAGGGCGAACTGAAGCTTTCTTT	CSVISGRTEAFF
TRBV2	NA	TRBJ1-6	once	TGTGCCAGCAGTGAAGACAGCTCCTATAATTCACCCCTCCACTTT	CASSEDSSYNSPLHF
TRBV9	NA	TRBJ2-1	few	TGTGCCAGCAGCCGGGACTCCCACAATGAGCAGTTCTTC	CASSRDSHNEQFF
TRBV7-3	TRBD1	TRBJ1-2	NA	TGTGCCAGCAGCCCGGACAGGGGGCAGAGTGGCTACACCTTC	CASSPDRGQSGYTF
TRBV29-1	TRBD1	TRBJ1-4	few	TGCAGCGTTCGGACAGGTCGGGGTGAAAAACTGTTTTTT	CSVRTGRGEKLFF
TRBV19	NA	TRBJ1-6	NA	TGTGCCACCCGGGGTTCTGGCTCCTATAATTCACCCCTCCACTTT	CATRGSGSYNSPLHF
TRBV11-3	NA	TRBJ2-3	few	TGTGCCAGCAGCTCGAACATCCCCACAGATACGCAGTATTTT	CASSSNIPTDTQYF
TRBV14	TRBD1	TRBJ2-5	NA	TGTGCCAGCAGCCCCCACAGGGGTGGGGAGACCCAGTACTTC	CASSPHRGGETQYF